This T cell receptor (beta chain) was found in a study of blood T cell repertoires in COVID-19. Study at large: From T cells, B-cell-depleted T cells, or PBMCs came the material, which was cDNA or gDNA.

Participants spanned ages roughly 18 to 90 years and resided in roughly 22 US areas. Researchers sorted participants into cohorts using their self-reported clinical history. Data came from immunoSEQ multiplex PCR; TCRdb stores just in-frame clones and leaves some out. The sample includes 250,000 to 350,000 clones, 80% to 90% of them seen just once. This clone was detected once. The CDR3 is 15 residues long. V lost 6 bases, J lost 9 bases, and 9 bases stayed unmatched. Per germline, CDR1 MNHEY and CDR2 SMNVEV (reference sequence). V and J are TRBV27 and TRBJ1-6, with 9 bases identical to TRBD1. Sequences were obtained from PBMCs or T cells enriched from blood (not recorded which). This receptor was taken from a woman under 40 who had recovered from COVID-19. In nucleotides, the CDR3 is TGTGCCAGCAGACCAGGGACAGGGAGGTTTTCACCCCTCCACTTT. Its protein is CASRPGTGRFSPLHF.